This T cell receptor beta chain was obtained from a study of cytomegalovirus exposure and HLA in healthy donors. General study findings and limits: That first-cohort TCR clusters tended to co-occur in the 120 or so validation repertoires was found in a later analysis. Per published reports, the classifier diagnosed cytomegalovirus status with high specificity and sensitivity. Cytomegalovirus-associated status was assigned to about 150 TCR beta chains.

The J segment lost 6 bases and the V segment lost 4 bases, leaving 6 bases of the junction unmatched. The length of the CDR3 is 14 residues. Germline CDR1 and CDR2: LNHDA and SQIVND (reference sequence). Clones were sequenced by immunoSEQ multiplex PCR, and TCRdb holds only the in-frame ones, with some missing. The sample holds under 400,000 clones, 88% seen once. Regarding this clone: Its specificity is not known.

The donors were members of the approximately 120-subject validation cohort (separate from the approximately 670-subject first cohort). Sequenced material: PBMCs. The genes are TRBV19 and TRBJ2-1, with 7 nucleotides matching TRBD2. The clonotype originates from a man aged 30-40 years in good health and CMV-seronegative. CDR3 sequence (DNA): TGTGCCAGTAGTAGGGGGGGACGAAGCAATGAGCAGTTCTTC. Protein: CASSRGGRSNEQFF.